This is a list of T cell receptor beta chains from one sample in a study of T-cell memory formation after mild COVID-19. TCRdb reprocessed the 5' RACE reads via MiXCR and lists one record per CDR3 protein. Found here are roughly 610,000 distinct CDR3 sequences, roughly 17% of them singletons; the top ten hold roughly 8%. Sequencing was done on a sample of PBMCs or a T cell subset sorted from them (not recorded which). The receptor set was obtained from an adult woman who had mild COVID-19 (a few samples of this study predate the infection). Cell type and time point are not known. Each CDR3 is given with its conserved first and last residue. A D gene is named only where the DNA matches it firmly. Part of the rows lack a size; the others show once, few, many or a class for expanded clones.

CASSKTEVNTGELFF TGTGCCAGCAGCAAGACAGAAGTGAACACCGGGGAGCTGTTTTTT 15 NA TRBJ2-2 TRBV6-6 NA
CAISEFGGSGEQYF TGTGCCATCAGTGAGTTTGGGGGGTCGGGAGAGCAGTACTTC 14 NA TRBJ2-7 TRBV10-3 NA
CAWSDLMGGYTF TGTGCCTGGAGTGATCTAATGGGTGGCTACACCTTC 12 NA TRBJ1-2 TRBV30 few
CASTVPDISTEAFF TGTGCCAGTACGGTGCCGGACATTTCCACTGAAGCTTTCTTT 14 NA TRBJ1-1 TRBV19 few
CASSAKGGRDTQYF TGTGCCAGCAGTGCGAAGGGGGGACGAGATACGCAGTATTTT 14 NA TRBJ2-3 TRBV6-4 few
CASSPRYRSQETQYF TGTGCCAGCAGTCCTAGATACCGGTCTCAAGAGACCCAGTACTTC 15 NA TRBJ2-5 TRBV2 NA
CASSPQLRGAYSTDTQYF TGTGCCAGCAGCCCACAGCTCAGGGGGGCCTATAGCACAGATACGCAGTATTTT 18 NA TRBJ2-3 TRBV7-8 NA
CASSLTWSGPNEQFF TGTGCCAGCAGCCTGACTTGGTCTGGGCCGAATGAGCAGTTCTTC 15 NA TRBJ2-1 TRBV7-6 many
CATSDFVQGSYEQYF TGTGCCACCAGTGATTTTGTCCAGGGATCCTACGAGCAGTACTTC 15 NA TRBJ2-7 TRBV24-1 few
CASSQSGSYNEQFF TGTGCCAGCAGCCAAAGCGGGAGTTACAATGAGCAGTTCTTC 14 TRBD2 TRBJ2-1 TRBV7-3 few
CASSSTSSPSTDTQYF TGCGCCAGCAGCTCAACAAGTTCCCCTAGCACAGATACGCAGTATTTT 16 NA TRBJ2-3 TRBV5-1 few
CASSGSDYGYTF TGTGCCAGCAGTGGTTCAGACTATGGCTACACCTTC 12 NA TRBJ1-2 TRBV25-1 few
CASSYSTKGTINTGELFF TGTGCCAGCAGTTACTCGACTAAGGGGACAATAAACACCGGGGAGCTGTTTTTT 18 NA TRBJ2-2 TRBV6-7 NA
CASSNAGTGPTDTQYF TGTGCCAGCAGTAATGCCGGGACAGGGCCCACAGATACGCAGTATTTT 16 TRBD1 TRBJ2-3 TRBV6-2/TRBV6-3 NA
CASSQEWASPYEQYF TGTGCCAGCAGCCAAGAGTGGGCCTCGCCCTACGAGCAGTACTTC 15 NA TRBJ2-7 TRBV4-2 NA
CSAFKGQGYEQYF TGCAGCGCCTTTAAGGGACAGGGTTACGAGCAGTACTTC 13 TRBD1 TRBJ2-7 TRBV29-1 many
CASSPQMVTSHNTGELFF TGCGCCAGCAGCCCTCAGATGGTGACTAGCCACAACACCGGGGAGCTGTTTTTT 18 TRBD2 TRBJ2-2 TRBV4-3 few
CASSQGVLRDSSYEQYF TGTGCCAGCAGCCAAGGAGTTTTGCGGGACAGCTCCTACGAGCAGTACTTC 17 NA TRBJ2-7 TRBV14 few
CATSRTEQGYGYTF TGTGCCACCAGCAGGACGGAACAGGGCTATGGCTACACCTTC 14 NA TRBJ1-2 TRBV15 NA
CASSLAGAMYEQYF TGTGCCAGCAGTTTAGCGGGAGCTATGTACGAGCAGTACTTC 14 NA TRBJ2-7 TRBV12-3/TRBV12-4 NA
CATSDGQGAGDYGYTF TGTGCCACCAGTGATGGACAGGGGGCCGGGGACTATGGCTACACCTTC 16 TRBD1 TRBJ1-2 TRBV24-1 NA
CASTGRYTDTQYF TGTGCCAGCACGGGTCGTTACACAGATACGCAGTATTTT 13 NA TRBJ2-3 TRBV12-3/TRBV12-4 NA
CASSTRGGGSPERNEQFF TGTGCCAGCAGCACCCGAGGGGGCGGGAGCCCGGAGCGGAATGAGCAGTTCTTC 18 NA TRBJ2-1 TRBV11-2 NA
CASSLKSAFGAKNIQYF TGTGCCAGCAGCTTAAAATCCGCATTTGGAGCCAAAAACATTCAGTACTTC 17 NA TRBJ2-4 TRBV7-9 NA
CASSQAGLAVDNEQFF TGTGCCAGCAGCCAAGCTGGACTAGCGGTCGACAATGAGCAGTTCTTC 16 TRBD2 TRBJ2-1 TRBV3-1 few
CASSLAGGSNTEAFF TGCGCCAGCAGCTTGGCCGGGGGGTCGAACACTGAAGCTTTCTTT 15 NA TRBJ1-1 TRBV5-1 NA
CASLIPLPENEQFF TGTGCCAGCCTCATCCCTTTGCCAGAAAATGAGCAGTTCTTC 14 NA TRBJ2-1 TRBV7-9 NA
CASSRQGLGAEQFF TGTGCCAGCAGTAGACAGGGGTTGGGTGCTGAGCAGTTCTTC 14 TRBD1 TRBJ2-1 TRBV6-5 once
CASSVEGYGYGYTF TGTGCCAGCAGTGTTGAAGGTTATGGCTATGGCTACACCTTC 14 NA TRBJ1-2 TRBV2 few
CATSDPGDRVSGEQYF TGTGCCACCAGTGATCCGGGGGACAGGGTGAGTGGCGAGCAGTACTTC 16 TRBD1 TRBJ2-7 TRBV24-1 few
CASSPGGNQETQYF TGTGCCAGCAGCCCGGGGGGGAACCAAGAGACCCAGTACTTC 14 TRBD2 TRBJ2-5 TRBV7-2 NA
CSGRQGAFEKLFF TGCAGTGGCCGACAGGGGGCTTTTGAAAAACTGTTTTTT 13 TRBD1 TRBJ1-4 TRBV20-1 NA
CASSYNRGGRETQYF TGTGCCAGCAGTTATAACAGGGGCGGGAGAGAGACCCAGTACTTC 15 NA TRBJ2-5 TRBV28 few
CASRTFTGATDTQYF TGTGCCAGTAGGACTTTTACCGGGGCTACAGATACGCAGTATTTT 15 NA TRBJ2-3 TRBV19 NA
CAISTTSGVSYEQYF TGTGCCATCAGTACGACTAGCGGGGTCTCCTACGAGCAGTACTTC 15 TRBD2 TRBJ2-7 TRBV10-3 NA
CASSFRGFKNIQYF TGTGCCAGCAGTTTTAGGGGATTCAAAAACATTCAGTACTTC 14 NA TRBJ2-4 TRBV12-3/TRBV12-4 NA
CASRHSNEQFF TGTGCCAGCAGACACTCCAATGAGCAGTTCTTC 11 NA TRBJ2-1 TRBV3-1 NA
CSGTQGANEQFF TGCAGCGGGACCCAGGGTGCAAATGAGCAGTTCTTC 12 NA TRBJ2-1 TRBV29-1 few